This TCR beta chain is drawn from a study of T cells in Graves' hyperthyroidism and ophthalmopathy. Used for diagnoses were clinical symptoms, serum thyroxine and TRAb, thyroid ultrasound and orbital computed tomography. This blood was taken when hyperthyroidism was first diagnosed, before any ophthalmopathy symptoms existed. The source of the PBMCs was over 8.5 ml of fresh peripheral blood. Comments on this clonotype: Its specificity is not known.

Germline-derived CDR1 and CDR2 are MNHEY and SVGEGT. The CDR3 has 14 residues. With 5 bases removed from V and 1 base from J, the gap between germline ends came to 11 bases. Authors of the study amplified TCR beta CDR3 regions from RNA transcripts. HTBI primers were the set used in a first-round RT-PCR of the TCR CDR3. One entry per CDR3 protein, called by TCRdb with MiXCR from the multiplex PCR reads. The sample holds around 260,000 distinct CDR3 sequences, approximately 26% seen once. The study's findings and limits: Before onset, ophthalmopathy was predicted by the model a median approximately 6.5 months earlier.

The chain employs TRBV6-2 or TRBV6-3 and TRBJ1-1; no reliable D call. This sequence was found in a man aged 40-49 years with Graves' hyperthyroidism that later progressed to Graves' ophthalmopathy. Sequenced input: blood. The CDR3 region is CASSPSGPNTEAFF. The CDR3 coding sequence is TGTGCCAGCAGTCCCTCAGGCCCGAACACTGAAGCTTTCTTT.